The clone carrying this T cell receptor (beta chain) has just a few counts. Antigen unknown. These data belong to a study of cytomegalovirus exposure and HLA in healthy donors. General observations from the study: Later on, a genetic analysis was performed. It linked a missense variant in DCLRE1C with V- and J-gene trimming of TCR beta. For most TCR beta V segments, an earlier analysis put the productive rate at about 87% or about 30% of the time. Later work found that TCR association rates differed between HLA loci; DRB1 had the most and HLA-C the fewest.

This CDR3 region has 12 residues. J was trimmed by 2 bases and V by 7 bases; bases with no gene match: 2. Germline V gene lookup returns CDR1 SGHRS and CDR2 YFSETQ. The PCR had 60 Vbeta and 13 Jbeta primers. Data came from immunoSEQ multiplex PCR; TCRdb stores just in-frame clones and leaves some out. There are approximately 79,000 clones in the sample; around 81% occur only once, and around 5.4% lies in the top ten. The source is a male donor in good health and CMV-seropositive. Sequencing was carried out using PBMCs. This rearrangement joins TRBV5-1 to TRBJ1-2; the match to TRBD1 covers 7 bases. The CDR3 DNA reads as TGCGCCAGCGGACAGGAAAACTATGGCTACACCTTC. It yields the protein CASGQENYGYTF.